This T cell receptor (beta chain) was recovered during a study of beta chain features in type 1 diabetes. Study-wide results and limits: A pattern of fewer insertions and more deletions at VDJ junctions was seen in type 1 diabetes patients. The study notes PCR might favor shorter templates equally in patients and controls. Among all four CD4+ subsets, Type 1 diabetes patients had TCRB CDR3s that were moderately but significantly shorter.

The CDR3 loop spans 14 amino acids. The germline V gene has CDR1 SGHRS and CDR2 YFSETQ. Trimming cost V 4 bases and J 6 bases; bases outside gene matches: 8. With respect to this clone: The target antigen is unknown.

One heparinised draw, averaging around 120 mL, was taken per donor. Expressed TCRB transcripts were sequenced because the entire RNA isolate underwent reverse transcription. It was found that naive, central memory and regulatory T cell samples averaged about 4 million reads. Profiled with immunoSEQ multiplex PCR; TCRdb holds only in-frame clones, not every one. The sample carries some 150,000 clones, about 9% recorded once. The origin of this receptor is a woman aged 25 to 39 with type 1 diabetes. The J gene is TRBJ1-2, the V gene TRBV5-1, with TRBD1 identical over 8 bases. Sequencing was done on a sample of central memory CD4+ T cells from blood. The CDR3, as DNA: TGCGCCAGCAGCACCCGGACAGGGAGTGATGGCTACACCTTC. Its protein is CASSTRTGSDGYTF.